Below, one T cell receptor (beta chain) is given with its context. Trimming cost V 5 bases and J 5 bases; bases outside gene matches: 6. CDR1 and CDR2 from the germline V gene are MDHEN and SYDVKM. The CDR3 is 13 amino acids. The data were obtained in a study of T cell changes during pregnancy in multiple sclerosis. Method: immunoSEQ multiplex PCR; TCRdb's copy keeps in-frame clones and lacks some. The profile shows roughly 100,000 clones, about nine tenths of them singletons. The sequencing used peripheral blood, collected in the second trimester of pregnancy. The gene calls are TRBV28 and TRBJ2-7, with 7 positions matching TRBD2. The TCR originated in a female donor in good health, enrolled as a control in a pregnancy study. CDR3 in amino acids: CASSRAGLNEQYF. CDR3 nucleotides: TGTGCCAGCAGTAGAGCGGGGCTCAACGAGCAGTACTTC.